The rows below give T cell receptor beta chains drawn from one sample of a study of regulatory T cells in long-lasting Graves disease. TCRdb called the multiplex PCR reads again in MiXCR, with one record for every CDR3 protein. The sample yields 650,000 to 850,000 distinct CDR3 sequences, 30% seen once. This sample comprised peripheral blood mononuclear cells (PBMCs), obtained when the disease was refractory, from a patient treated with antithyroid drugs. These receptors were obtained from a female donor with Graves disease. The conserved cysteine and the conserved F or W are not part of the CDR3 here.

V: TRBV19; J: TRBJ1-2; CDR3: ASSIAPNYGYT
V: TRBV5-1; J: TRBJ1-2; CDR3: ASSLNRQGAGVSYGYT
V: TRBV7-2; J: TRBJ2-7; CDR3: ASSSTGYSYEQY
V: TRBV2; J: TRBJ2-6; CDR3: ASSVGGAGANVLT
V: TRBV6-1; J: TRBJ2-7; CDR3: ASRAILAGGYYEQY
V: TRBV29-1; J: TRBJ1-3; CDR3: SVYTGETGNTIY
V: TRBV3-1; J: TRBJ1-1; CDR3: ASSQGWGPSAAF
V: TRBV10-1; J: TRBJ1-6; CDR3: ASRAHQGFDSPLH
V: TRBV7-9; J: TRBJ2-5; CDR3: ASSASWGRETQY
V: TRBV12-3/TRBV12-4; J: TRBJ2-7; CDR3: ASSSRVRGEQY
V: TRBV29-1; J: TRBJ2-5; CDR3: SVGFGAGETQY
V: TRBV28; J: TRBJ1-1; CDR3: ASSLDVDSNTEAF
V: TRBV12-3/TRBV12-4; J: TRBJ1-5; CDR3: ASSPSIGPQGQPQH
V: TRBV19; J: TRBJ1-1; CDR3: ASSQQASPYTEAF
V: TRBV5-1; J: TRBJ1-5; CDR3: ASSLSGLSSDQPQH
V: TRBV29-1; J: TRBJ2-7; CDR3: SVVGTADYASEQY
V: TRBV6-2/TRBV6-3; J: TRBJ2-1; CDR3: ASSPGTGRFPGSYNEQF
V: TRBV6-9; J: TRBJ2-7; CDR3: ASSYLPGHEQY
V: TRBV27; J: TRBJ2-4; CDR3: ASSLKGTNEVPAKNIQY
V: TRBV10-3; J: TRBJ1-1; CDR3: AIRAAGRSHLMNTEAF
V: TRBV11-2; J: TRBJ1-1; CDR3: ASSLDPGGLAF
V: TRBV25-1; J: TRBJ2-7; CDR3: ASRGQVSYEQY
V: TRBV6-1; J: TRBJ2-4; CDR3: ASSDGHLLAKNIQY
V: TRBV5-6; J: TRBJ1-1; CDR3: ASNPGPMNTEAF
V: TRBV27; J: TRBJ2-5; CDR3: ASSPLLVAGVEETQY
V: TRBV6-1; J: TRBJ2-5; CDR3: ASTTGGGGETQY
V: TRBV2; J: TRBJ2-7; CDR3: ASQSSRVSYEQY
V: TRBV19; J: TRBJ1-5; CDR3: ASSTGQVWQPQH
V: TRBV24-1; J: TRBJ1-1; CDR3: ATRSDRGNTEAF
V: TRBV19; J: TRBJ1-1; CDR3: ASSRDRAWEEAF
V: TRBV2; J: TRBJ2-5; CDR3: ASKGEETQY
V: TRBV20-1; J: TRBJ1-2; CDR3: SARDRVAVRIGYT
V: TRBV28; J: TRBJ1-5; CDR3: ASSLGGLDQPQH
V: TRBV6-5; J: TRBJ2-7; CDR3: ASSYSGTGSTYEQY
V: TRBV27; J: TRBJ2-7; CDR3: ASSLSGTGSVMHEQY
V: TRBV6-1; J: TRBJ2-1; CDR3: ASSSGTSGSIEQF
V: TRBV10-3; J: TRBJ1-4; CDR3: ATSGQEDEKLF
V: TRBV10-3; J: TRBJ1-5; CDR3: AISESNNQPQH
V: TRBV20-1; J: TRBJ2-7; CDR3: SARDMGLAGDSEQY
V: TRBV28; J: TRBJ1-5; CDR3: ASSPPGGNNQPQH